This note documents a single TCR beta chain sequence. Its antigen is unidentified. The data derive from a study of cytomegalovirus exposure and HLA in healthy donors. General observations from the study: It was reported that the classifier diagnosed cytomegalovirus status with high specificity and sensitivity in both the original and validation cohorts. Most of the TCR beta V segments (in an earlier analysis) were productive either about 87% or about 30% of the time.

This CDR3 contains 15 residues. Germline assignment: CDR1 SEHNR and CDR2 FQNEAQ (reference sequence). V lost 1 base and J 2 bases, leaving 12 bases between the germline ends. The PCR employed 60 Vbeta primers together with 13 Jbeta primers. Here immunoSEQ multiplex PCR was the method, and the copy in TCRdb shows in-frame clones only, minus some. The table includes roughly 200,000 clones, roughly 80% detected once. The chain couples TRBV7-9 to TRBJ2-7; a possible D gene is TRBD1 (6 bases). The sequencing input was PBMCs. The TCR originated in a young woman in good health and CMV-seronegative. CDR3 nucleotide sequence: TGTGCCAGCAGCTTAGTTAAAGCAGGGGCCTACGAGCAGTACTTC. This encodes CASSLVKAGAYEQYF.